Included here is one T cell receptor (beta chain) sequence, with context. The antigen is unknown. Per the germline V gene, CDR1 is SGHVS and CDR2 is FNYEAQ. Trimming removed 5 bases from V and 2 bases from J; junction bases left unmatched: 5. The CDR3 is made up of 16 amino acids. This entry is derived from a study of cytomegalovirus exposure and HLA in healthy donors. About the research overall: Researchers previously reported finding 100 million or so unique TCR beta sequences from 170 million or so T cells.

This PCR relied on a set of 60 Vbeta primers and 13 Jbeta primers. The repertoire was sequenced with immunoSEQ multiplex PCR; TCRdb's copy has only in-frame clones and lacks some. The sample contains roughly 160,000 clones, 84% of which appear only once. Study results and caveats: According to the study, roughly 160 TCR beta chains were cytomegalovirus-associated. Across donors, most TCRs were seen rarely, yet some public ones were widespread. Exclusion applied to some V segments, including TRBV6-2 and TRBV6-3, as they were indistinguishable.

Material for sequencing was PBMCs. The gene calls are TRBV7-6 and TRBJ2-1; 11 nucleotides line up with TRBD2. The TCR comes from a man younger than 40 in good health and CMV-seronegative. Written as DNA, the CDR3 is TGTGCCAGCAGCACCCGACTAGCGGGGACCTACAATGAGCAGTTCTTC. Amino acid sequence: CASSTRLAGTYNEQFF.